The 27 T cell receptor delta chains below all came from one sample that was sequenced in a study of gammadelta T cells in human blood (TCRdb year 2020). Preparation of the library involved RT-PCR. The instrument was an Illumina MiSeq. TCRdb called clones anew from the public reads via CATT; matching DNA rows were later pooled. This sample has approximately 710 delta-chain clones in its table, and 30% to 35% of those were observed once. The ten largest clones take up about 20% of the sample. The specimen sequenced was Vgamma9Vdelta2 gamma-delta T cells from infant blood. Receptor source: a human donor.

Turning to this clone: Given a much more abundant clone one base away, this may be a read error. This chain links TRDV2 with TRDJ3; a possible D gene is TRDD3 (5 bases). The J gene, absent from TCRdb, was called here by matching the DNA to germline. Trimming cost V 1 base and J 2 bases, with 14 bases left between them. Per the germline V gene, CDR1 is GEAIGNYY and CDR2 is EKD. The CDR3 is 18 residues long. The CDR3 reads CACDTLGEKTWDTRQMFF. As DNA, the CDR3 is TGTGCCTGTGACACTCTTGGGGAAAAGACCTGGGACACCCGACAGATGTTTTTC.

As concerns this clone: A far larger clone is only one base removed, so a read error is likely. The V gene is TRDV2, the J gene TRDJ3; the match to TRDD3 covers 13 bases. Germline loops: CDR1 GEAIGNYY, CDR2 EKD. The CDR3 loop spans 21 amino acids. The CDR3 bases are TGTGCCGGTGACACCGGTTTTACTGGGGGATACGCCTCCTGGGACACCCGACAGATGTTTTTC. Protein sequence: CAGDTGFTGGYASWDTRQMFF.

This clone is labeled as hyperexpanded (1% or more). The V call is TRDV2, the J call TRDJ1; TRDD3 agrees at 9 bases. Germline loops: CDR1 GEAIGNYY, CDR2 EKD. With 0 bases clipped from V and 0 bases from J, the junction kept 13 bases outside the gene matches. This CDR3 has 19 residues. In DNA form, the CDR3 reads TGTGCCTGTGACACCGTTAATCTACTGGGGGAACCGTACACCGATAAACTCATCTTT. Protein: CACDTVNLLGEPYTDKLIF.

As regards this clone: It differs at one base from a far larger clone, so likely a read error. The rearrangement links TRDV2 to TRDJ3, with 8 positions matching TRDD3. TCRdb leaves out the J gene; it was filled in here by matching the DNA to germline. The CDR3 is 15 amino acids. Trimming cost V 1 base and J 10 bases; bases outside gene matches: 5. Per germline, CDR1 GEAIGNYY and CDR2 EKD. CDR3 protein: CACDTLGENTRQMFF. CDR3 nucleotides: TGTGCCTGTGACACGCTGGGGGAAAATACCCGACAGATGTTTTTC.

This clone is labeled as large (0.1 to 1%). This CDR3 is also generated by other DNA sequences in the sample. The chain has TRDV2 and TRDJ1, with TRDD3 matching over 13 bases. The CDR3 totals 15 residues. Trimming removed 2 bases from V and 4 bases from J; junction bases left unmatched: 3. Germline CDR1 and CDR2: GEAIGNYY and EKD. CDR3: CACDILGDTGDKLIF. The CDR3 DNA follows: TGTGCCTGTGACATACTGGGGGATACGGGCGATAAACTCATCTTT.

This clone occurred a few times. A far larger clone is just one base off, so this is likely a read error. The J gene is TRDJ3, the V gene TRDV2; TRDD3 matches 12 bases. The germline gives CDR1 GEAIGNYY, CDR2 EKD. V lost 1 base, J lost 0 bases, and 0 bases stayed unmatched. The CDR3 totals 18 residues. CDR3: CACDTLGDTSWDTRQMFF. The CDR3 region has the DNA TGTGCCTGTGACACACTGGGGGATACCTCCTGGGACACCCGACAGATGTTTTTC.

In its sample, this clone ranks as large. The chain joins TRDV2 to TRDJ1, with unresolved D. This CDR3 region has 15 residues. Germline values: CDR1 GEAIGNYY, CDR2 EKD. Trimming left V 3 bases short and J 0 bases short, with 13 bases between. The CDR3 protein is CACDVVGPDTDKLIF. The CDR3 bases are TGTGCCTGTGACGTTGTTGGGCCAGACACCGATAAACTCATCTTT.

The chain links TRDV2 to TRDJ3; the match to TRDD3 covers 10 bases. No J gene was available from TCRdb, and it was assigned here by a germline match of the DNA. After removal of 0 bases from V and 4 bases from J, the junction contained 5 bases not matched to a gene. This CDR3 is built from 18 residues. Germline values: CDR1 GEAIGNYY, CDR2 EKD. This chain's CDR3 is CACDTVGDTRWDTRQMFF. DNA of the CDR3: TGTGCCTGTGACACCGTGGGGGATACAAGGTGGGACACCCGACAGATGTTTTTC.

There are a few counts of this clone. Given a far larger clone just one base away, this is likely a sequencing read error. The chain is built from TRDV2 and TRDJ2; 10 bases map to TRDD3. Germline V lookup: CDR1 GEAIGNYY, CDR2 EKD. The CDR3 covers 17 residues. V gave up 7 bases and J gave up 0 bases; unmatched junction bases: 10. CDR3 DNA: TGTGCCTGGGACGTACTGGGGGATGCCTCTTTGACAGCACAACTCTTCTTT. Protein product: CAWDVLGDASLTAQLFF.

In its sample, this clone was seen a few times. This chain joins TRDV1 and TRDJ1; 11 bases agree with TRDD3. The J gene, not given by TCRdb, was assigned here from a germline match of the nucleotide sequence. This CDR3 region has 21 residues. Germline V lookup: CDR1 TSWWSYY, CDR2 QGS. The ends lost 3 bases at V and 6 bases at J; junction bases unmatched: 24. The CDR3 DNA reads as TGTGCTCTTGGGGACTCCGCCTTCCCCAAGGTCTGGGGGATACTTAGGCATAAACTCATCTTT. Protein product: CALGDSAFPKVWGILRHKLIF.

Relative to its sample, this clone is medium-sized. The gene calls are TRDV2 and TRDJ2, with D hard to call. Germline CDR1 and CDR2: GEAIGNYY and EKD. The CDR3 sequence is 16 residues long. The V and J ends lost 0 bases and 0 bases respectively, with 10 bases between them. Here the CDR3 reads CACDTIGTALTAQLFF. For the CDR3, the DNA is TGTGCCTGTGACACCATAGGGACCGCTTTGACAGCACAACTCTTCTTT.

This clone has only a few counts. A far larger clone is only one base removed, so a read error is likely. The chain combines TRDV2 with TRDJ2; 11 nucleotides agree with TRDD3. Germline CDR1 GEAIGNYY, CDR2 EKD. The CDR3 spans 16 residues. CDR3 region: CSCDVLGDTLTAQLFF. CDR3 bases: TGTTCCTGTGACGTACTGGGGGATACTTTGACAGCACAACTCTTCTTT.

About this clone itself: A far larger clone differs by one base, so this is likely a read error. The chain couples TRDV2 to TRDJ2; the D gene is possibly TRDD3 (5 bases). Here the J gene was assigned by germline matching of the DNA, as TCRdb has none. V was clipped by 1 base and J by 5 bases, with 13 bases between them. The CDR3 is 15 residues long. Germline assignment: CDR1 GEAIGNYY and CDR2 EKD. The CDR3 loop reads CACDTLVDVTAQLFF. For the CDR3, the DNA is TGTGCCTGTGACACACTGGTGGATGTTACAGCACAACTCTTCTTT.

This clone has just a few counts. This sequence joins TRDV2 and TRDJ3; 7 bases are a match to TRDD3. The V and J ends lost 0 bases and 0 bases, in that order; junction bases with no gene match: 4. Germline loops: CDR1 GEAIGNYY, CDR2 EKD. The CDR3 totals 18 residues. The CDR3 region is CACDTVLGSSWDTRQMFF. DNA of the CDR3: TGTGCCTGTGACACCGTACTGGGGAGCTCCTGGGACACCCGACAGATGTTTTTC.

This clone rates as large (0.1 to 1%). At the DNA level, this CDR3 is encoded by other sequences in the same sample as well. The chain joins TRDV2 to TRDJ3, with 13 bases identical to TRDD3. With V trimmed by 0 bases and J by 3 bases, 4 bases remained unmatched. Germline CDR1 reads GEAIGNYY; CDR2 reads EKD. There are 19 residues in the CDR3. The CDR3 is CACDTVLGDTSWDTRQMFF. The CDR3 bases are TGTGCCTGTGACACCGTACTGGGGGATACGAGCTGGGACACCCGACAGATGTTTTTC.

Turning to this clone: A read error is likely here: a far larger clone is one base away. At the DNA level, this CDR3 is encoded by other sequences in the same sample as well. The chain has TRDV2 and TRDJ3, with 8 bases lining up with TRDD3. In the absence of a J gene in TCRdb, the DNA was matched to germline to assign it here. Germline V gene sequence: CDR1 GEAIGNYY, CDR2 EKD. V was clipped by 1 base and J by 0 bases; unmatched bases: 7. CDR3 length: 19 residues. CDR3 protein: CACDTGGYALSWDTRQMFF. The CDR3, as DNA: TGTGCCTGTGACACGGGGGGATATGCGCTCTCCTGGGACACCCGACAGATGTTTTTC.

This clone occurred a few times. The chain carries TRDV2 and TRDJ1; 10 bases agree with TRDD3. Because TCRdb records no J gene, it was assigned here through a match of the DNA to germline. This CDR3 is 14 amino acids long. V trimming: 3 bases; J trimming: 2 bases; junction bases outside the gene matches: 2. Germline CDR1 reads GEAIGNYY; CDR2 reads EKD. CDR3 bases: TGTGCCTGTGACCGACTGGGGGATACCGATAAACTCATCTTT. Translated, it gives CACDRLGDTDKLIF.

This clone was counted between two and nine times. A far more abundant clone sits one base away, making this likely a read error. This rearrangement joins TRDV2 to TRDJ2; 8 nucleotides line up with TRDD3. The CDR3 is 19 residues long. Trimming took 1 base from V and 4 from J; bases not matched to a gene: 16. Germline values: CDR1 GEAIGNYY, CDR2 EKD. CDR3 sequence reads: CACDTYCGIRADETAQLFF. CDR3 nucleotide sequence: TGTGCCTGTGACACTTACTGTGGGATACGCGCCGATGAGACAGCACAACTCTTCTTT.

This clone was seen only a few times. This likely stems from a read error, as it lies one base from a far larger clone. No J gene was named, though the V gene is TRDV2; the D call TRDD3 from the table was never checked on the DNA. The germline V gene has CDR1 GEAIGNYY and CDR2 EKD. The CDR3 sequence is 14 residues long. The CDR3 nucleotides are TGTGCCTGTGACACCGTGGGGGACACCGATAAACCCATCTTT. Its translation: CACDTVGDTDKPIF.

This clone is termed medium-sized. The genes are TRDV2 and TRDJ2; TRDD3 matches 9 bases. Looked up from germline, CDR1 is GEAIGNYY and CDR2 is EKD. This CDR3 is built from 15 residues. V lost 3 bases to trimming and J lost 1 base; unmatched junction nucleotides: 2. CDR3 residues: CACDVLGDLTAQLFF. The CDR3 region has the DNA TGTGCCTGTGACGTACTGGGGGATTTGACAGCACAACTCTTCTTT.

By share of the sample, this clone is hyperexpanded. The J gene is TRDJ1, the V gene TRDV2; TRDD3 matches at 13 bases. Losses at the gene ends were 4 bases for V and 3 bases for J; bases not matched to a gene: 10. CDR3 size: 17 residues. Germline assignment: CDR1 GEAIGNYY and CDR2 EKD. In nucleotides, the CDR3 is TGTGCCTGTGAGGGAATGTACTGGGGGATACGCGCCGATAAACTCATCTTT. This sequence encodes CACEGMYWGIRADKLIF.

Remarks on this clone: A much larger clone differs from this one at a single base, so this may be a read error. The V call is TRDV2, the J call TRDJ2; 11 bases align to TRDD3. The CDR3 runs 17 residues. Germline lookup yields CDR1 GEAIGNYY and CDR2 EKD. The CDR3 loop reads CACNTVGGYGLTAQLFF. In nucleotides, the CDR3 is TGTGCCTGTAACACCGTTGGGGGATACGGTTTGACAGCACAACTCTTCTTT.

This clone appeared a few times. The chain links TRDV2 to TRDJ1; 7 nucleotides match TRDD3. The CDR3 runs to 13 residues. CDR1 is GEAIGNYY and CDR2 is EKD in the germline V gene. With V trimmed by 0 bases and J by 4 bases, 1 base remained unmatched. In DNA, the CDR3 is TGTGCCTGTGACACCTGGGGATACGATAAACTCATCTTT. This translates into CACDTWGYDKLIF.

Details on this clone: A single base is all that separates this from a far larger clone, so a read error is likely. This chain uses TRDV2 with TRDJ2; D may be TRDD3 (6 bases). The J gene, not given by TCRdb, was assigned here from a germline match of the nucleotide sequence. The germline CDR1 and CDR2 sequences are GEAIGNYY and EKD. The length of the CDR3 is 13 residues. CDR3 in amino acids: CARDTWGTAQLFF. For the CDR3, the DNA is TGTGCCCGTGACACCTGGGGGACAGCACAACTCTTCTTT.

With respect to this clone: A far more abundant clone sits one base away, making this likely a read error. No J gene was called, and the V gene is TRDV2; the table's D gene call, TRDD3, was not cross checked with the DNA. Germline CDR1 and CDR2: GEAIGNYY and EKD. This CDR3 is 17 amino acids long. The CDR3 here is CACDTVYWGIEGDKPIF. The CDR3 DNA follows: TGTGCCTGTGACACCGTGTACTGGGGGATAGAAGGCGATAAACCCATCTTT.

This clone was found a few times. A read error may explain this, as a much larger clone is one base away. The V and J genes are TRDV2 and TRDJ1; D unclear. The J gene comes from matching the DNA to germline here; TCRdb lacks it. The CDR3 is 15 amino acids. In germline, CDR1 is GEAIGNYY, CDR2 EKD. The CDR3 sequence: CARDTAWWDTDKLIF. The CDR3 coding sequence is TGTGCCCGTGACACGGCCTGGTGGGACACCGATAAACTCATCTTT.

In its sample, this clone was seen once. A single base is all that separates this from a far larger clone, so a read error is likely. The V call is TRDV2, the J call TRDJ2; 12 bases are a match to TRDD3. Germline matching of the DNA provided the J gene here, since TCRdb leaves it blank. Germline V gives CDR1 GEAIGNYY, CDR2 EKD. The CDR3 sequence is 18 residues long. The CDR3 DNA reads as TGTGCCTGTGACACCCTGGGGGATACGCCGTCTTTTACAGCACAACTCTTCTTT. Translation gives CACDTLGDTPSFTAQLFF.